The clone carrying this T cell receptor (beta chain) was seen more than once but under ten times. The target antigen is unknown. The junction differs from germline at one of its ends, possibly a read error. Treatment was busulfan-fludarabine conditioning, a marrow graft, and cyclophosphamide on days +3 and +4. Assay: immunoSEQ multiplex PCR; the TCRdb copy retains only in-frame clones and omits some. The data contain over 7,000 clones, roughly 82% of them seen just once; the ten biggest clones take up approximately 15%. The data originate from a study of T cells after posttransplantation cyclophosphamide. This CDR3 spans 14 amino acids. Germline CDR1 is ENHRY and CDR2 is SYGVKD. Regarding the study as a whole: Skin or GI-infiltrating T cells shared few TRB sequences with blood.

V gene TRBV10-3 combines with J gene TRBJ1-2; tentatively, D is TRBD1 (6 bases). The source is a female patient between 35 and 55 years old who received an allogeneic stem cell transplant from a related donor, was CMV-positive, and had no GVHD. Part of the T cells may come from the graft donor. Sequencing was performed on CD4+ T cells sorted from blood, taken 950 to 1,200 days after allogeneic stem cell transplant with posttransplant cyclophosphamide. The CDR3 spells CASSFRQAPGGYTF. In DNA, the CDR3 is TGTGCCAGCAGTTTTAGACAGGCCCCGGGTGGCTACACCTTC.